A single sample is the source of the 27 T cell receptor beta chains below, sequenced in a study of T cells in Graves' hyperthyroidism and ophthalmopathy. It was RNA transcripts that yielded the amplified TCR beta CDR3 regions. The HTBI primer set served for first-round RT-PCR of the TCR CDR3. Each CDR3 protein gets one entry after TCRdb re-called the multiplex PCR reads with MiXCR. The top ten clones hold around 32% of a sample with about 500,000 distinct CDR3 sequences, about 16% of them seen once. The source material was blood. These TCRs come from a woman aged 25 to 39 with Graves' ophthalmopathy.

This clonotype has at least ten counts. The chain uses TRBV2 and TRBJ2-7, with a tentative D call TRBD1 (7 bases). The CDR3 spans 17 residues. V dropped 1 base and J dropped 4 bases, with 20 bases sitting between them. CDR1 is SNHLY, CDR2 FYNNEI, per germline. Here the CDR3 reads CASSEGPAQGGIYEQYF. DNA of the CDR3: TGTGCCAGCAGTGAAGGCCCGGCGCAGGGGGGAATATACGAGCAGTACTTC.

V and J are TRBV29-1 and TRBJ2-4; 9 bases align to TRBD1. The CDR3 length is 15 residues. The junction had 11 bases not matched to a gene; V was cut back by 5 bases and J by 6 bases. Germline CDR1 is SQVTM and CDR2 is ANQGSEA. DNA of the CDR3: TGCAGCGTTTCCGGGACAGGGTTGAATGGAAACATTCAGTACTTC. It specifies CSVSGTGLNGNIQYF.

This clonotype appeared a few times. The chain uses TRBV14 and TRBJ2-2; D gene unclear. This CDR3 is 14 amino acids long. Germline V lookup: CDR1 SGHDN, CDR2 FVKESK. The ends were cut back, 0 bases at V and 4 bases at J, with 6 bases in the middle. The CDR3 coding sequence is TGTGCCAGCAGCCAAGATTTCGCCACCGGGGAGCTGTTTTTT. Protein sequence: CASSQDFATGELFF.

V gene TRBV28 combines with J gene TRBJ2-7, with 8 bases lining up with TRBD2. With 3 bases clipped from V and 2 bases from J, the junction kept 3 bases outside the gene matches. The CDR3 has 14 residues. From germline, CDR1 is MDHEN and CDR2 SYDVKM. CDR3 sequence: CASSFVSGTYEQYF. As DNA, the CDR3 is TGTGCCAGCAGTTTTGTTAGCGGGACCTACGAGCAGTACTTC.

This clonotype showed up just a few times. The chain employs TRBV9 and TRBJ1-1; 7 bases align to TRBD1. This CDR3 is built from 18 residues. Unmatched junction bases numbered 18, after V lost 4 bases and J lost 3 bases. Germline V gene sequence: CDR1 SGDLS, CDR2 YYNGEE. In DNA form, the CDR3 reads TGTGCCAGCAGCTCTAGGGGGGAAACGCGAACAGGGGACACTGAAGCTTTCTTT. Its protein product is CASSSRGETRTGDTEAFF.

Many counts were recorded for this clonotype. The gene calls are TRBV20-1 and TRBJ1-2, with D uncertain. Germline V lookup: CDR1 DFQATT, CDR2 SNEGSKA (reference sequence). V dropped 1 base and J dropped 4 bases, with 16 bases sitting between them. The CDR3 extends over 15 amino acids. The CDR3 DNA follows: TGCAGTGCTAGAGTTGAGGCCAGCGATTTCTATGGCTACACCTTC. Residues: CSARVEASDFYGYTF.

This clonotype was counted at least ten times. The chain uses TRBV20-1 and TRBJ2-1, with D possibly being TRBD2 (7 bases). This CDR3 has 15 amino acids. CDR1 and CDR2 (germline): DFQATT, SNEGSKA (reference sequence). V was pared by 1 base and J by 7 bases, with 17 bases between. The CDR3 region has the DNA TGCAGTGCTAGAGGCGGCGGGGGCTTAAGGAATGAGCAGTTCTTC. Its translation: CSARGGGGLRNEQFF.

As to this clonotype: A much larger clone is a single base away; this may be a read error. This chain joins TRBV20-1 and TRBJ1-1; perhaps TRBD1 as D (6 bases). The CDR3 is made up of 15 amino acids. Trimming cost V 4 bases and J 5 bases, with 20 bases left between them. The germline V gene encodes CDR1 DFQATT and CDR2 SNEGSKA (reference sequence). The CDR3 here is CSAKELDSLGTEAFF. The CDR3 DNA is TGCAGTGCTAAAGAGTTGGACAGTTTGGGGACTGAAGCTTTCTTT.

This clonotype showed up just a few times. The chain carries TRBV27 and TRBJ1-4, with D unresolved. The ends were cut back, 6 bases at V and 10 bases at J, with 12 bases in the middle. The CDR3 consists of 12 residues. Germline V gene data show CDR1 as MNHEY and CDR2 as SMNVEV (reference sequence). The chain's CDR3 is CASSPDFAKLFF. The CDR3 DNA reads TGTGCCAGCAGCCCGGATTTTGCAAAACTGTTTTTT. The full variable domain, rest sourced from reference TRBV27 and TRBJ1-4, is EAQVTQNPRYLITVTGKKLTVTCSQNMNHEYMSWYRQDPGLGLRQIYYSMNVEVTDKGDVPEGYKVSRKEKRNFPLILESPSPNQTSLYFCASSPDFAKLFFGSGTQLSVL.

This clonotype was counted many times. The CDR3 loop reads CASSDPRGASNEQYF. DNA for the CDR3: TGTGCCAGCAGTGACCCACGGGGGGCATCAAACGAGCAGTACTTC. V gene TRBV6-1 combines with J gene TRBJ2-7, with a possible D match to TRBD2 (7 bases). This CDR3 contains 15 residues. V gave up 3 bases and J gave up 5 bases, with 17 bases separating them. Per germline, CDR1 MNHNS and CDR2 SASEGT.

This clonotype was seen more than once but under ten times. This rearrangement joins TRBV7-2 to TRBJ1-5, with 7 nucleotides matching TRBD1. The J segment lost 0 bases and the V segment lost 1 base, leaving 15 bases of the junction unmatched. Germline lookup yields CDR1 SGHTA and CDR2 FQGNSA. This CDR3 region has 20 residues. CDR3 amino acids: CASSLGAGTDRFYSNQPQHF. DNA of the CDR3: TGTGCCAGCAGCTTAGGGGCCGGGACAGATCGATTTTATAGCAATCAGCCCCAGCATTTT.

This clonotype has just a few counts. The CDR3: CASSIRAVSNYGYTF. CDR3 nucleotides: TGTGCCAGTAGTATACGGGCAGTTTCTAACTATGGCTACACCTTC. This rearrangement joins TRBV19 to TRBJ1-2, with D hard to call. The V and J ends lost 2 bases and 0 bases respectively, with 10 bases between them. CDR3 length equals 15 residues. Germline lookup yields CDR1 LNHDA and CDR2 SQIVND (reference sequence).

This clonotype was seen repeatedly, ten times or more. This sequence joins TRBV2 and TRBJ2-7; possible D gene TRBD2, 6 bases. V was pared by 3 bases and J by 0 bases, with 6 bases between. The CDR3 length is 13 residues. The germline CDR1 and CDR2 sequences are SNHLY and FYNNEI. CDR3 amino acids: CASSEGGSYEQYF. In DNA form, the CDR3 reads TGTGCCAGCAGTGAGGGGGGCTCCTACGAGCAGTACTTC.

This clonotype came up many times. This chain links TRBV5-1 with TRBJ1-1; TRBD1 matches 7 bases. The CDR3 totals 15 residues. V was pared by 4 bases and J by 5 bases, with 11 bases of the junction left unmatched. Germline CDR1 is SGHRS and CDR2 is YFSETQ. CDR3 nucleotides: TGCGCCAGCAGCCTGGATACCTCACAGGGGACTGAAGCTTTCTTT. It specifies CASSLDTSQGTEAFF. Full variable domain (remainder filled in from reference TRBV5-1 and TRBJ1-1): KAGVTQTPRYLIKTRGQQVTLSCSPISGHRSVSWYQQTPGQGLQFLFEYFSETQRNKGNFPGRFSGRQFSNSRSEMNVSTLELGDSALYLCASSLDTSQGTEAFFGQGTRLTVV.

In the case of this clonotype: This likely comes from a read error, as the CDR3 has no conserved phenylalanine or tryptophan at its end. The genes are TRBV6-1 and TRBJ2-1; 7 positions match TRBD2. The CDR3 loop spans 19 amino acids. Per the germline V gene, CDR1 is MNHNS and CDR2 is SASEGT. V lost 8 bases and J lost 0; bases outside the gene matches: 19. The CDR3 here is CASLKDAPGLSDSYNEQFS. DNA of the CDR3: TGTGCCAGCCTAAAAGACGCACCGGGACTAAGCGACTCCTACAATGAGCAGTTCTCC.

Many counts were recorded for this clonotype. The rearrangement links TRBV11-2 to TRBJ1-1, with a possible D match to TRBD1 (5 bases). Per germline, CDR1 SGHAT and CDR2 FQNNGV. CDR3 length equals 15 residues. The V end was cut by 0 bases, the J end by 1 base, with 9 bases between. The CDR3: CASSLEWGTNTEAFF. In nucleotides, the CDR3 is TGTGCCAGCAGCTTAGAGTGGGGGACGAACACTGAAGCTTTCTTT.

In its sample, this clonotype was seen many times. The chain combines TRBV7-3 with TRBJ2-3, with unresolved D. The V gene's germline CDR1 is SGHTA and CDR2 FQGTGA. V was cut by 4 bases and J by 1 base, with 9 bases left in between. There are 14 residues in the CDR3. CDR3 sequence: CASSSLSGTDTQYF. The CDR3 nucleotides read TGTGCCAGCAGCTCACTAAGCGGCACAGATACGCAGTATTTT.

This clonotype came up many times. The J gene is TRBJ1-2, the V gene TRBV20-1; the D gene is possibly TRBD1 (5 bases). CDR1 DFQATT and CDR2 SNEGSKA come from the germline V gene (reference sequence). The V end was cut by 5 bases, the J end by 2 bases, with 12 bases between. This CDR3 spans 13 amino acids. CDR3: CSAGDRLNYGYTF. In DNA form, the CDR3 reads TGCAGTGCTGGCGACAGACTAAACTATGGCTACACCTTC.

This clonotype appeared many times. The CDR3 DNA follows: TGTGCCAGCAGAGAGAGTCTAGCGGGACCCGTCAGCACAGATACGCAGTATTTT. Its protein is CASRESLAGPVSTDTQYF. The V and J genes are TRBV7-2 and TRBJ2-3; TRBD2 agrees at 9 bases. V gave up 6 bases and J gave up 0 bases; unmatched junction bases: 13. The germline V gene encodes CDR1 SGHTA and CDR2 FQGNSA. This CDR3 region has 18 residues.

This clonotype has a count of ten or more. CDR3 residues: CASSDVSTDTQYF. For the CDR3, the DNA is TGTGCCAGCAGCGACGTCAGCACAGATACGCAGTATTTT. The chain couples TRBV3-1 to TRBJ2-3; the D is unclear. The CDR3 has 13 amino acids. V was shortened by 5 bases and J by 0 bases, with 6 bases between the two germline ends. The germline gives CDR1 LGHDT, CDR2 YNNKEL (reference sequence).

V gene TRBV15 combines with J gene TRBJ2-7; 8 bases are shared with TRBD2. This CDR3 contains 14 residues. Germline-derived CDR1 and CDR2 are LNHNV and YYDKDF (reference sequence). The V gene end was trimmed by 5 bases and the J gene end by 0 bases; junction bases not matched to a gene: 3. CDR3 DNA: TGTGCCACCAGCGGGCTAGCGGGCTCCTACGAGCAGTACTTC. Translated: CATSGLAGSYEQYF. The whole variable domain, filled in from reference TRBV15 and TRBJ2-7, reads DAMVIQNPRYQVTQFGKPVTLSCSQTLNHNVMYWYQQKSSQAPKLLFHYYDKDFNNEADTPDNFQSRRPNTSFCFLDIRSPGLGDTAMYLCATSGLAGSYEQYFGPGTRLTVT.

This clonotype occurred many times. The chain couples TRBV5-1 to TRBJ2-7; TRBD1 matches 10 bases. V lost 3 bases and J lost 3; bases outside the gene matches: 3. Per germline, CDR1 SGHRS and CDR2 YFSETQ. This CDR3 contains 14 residues. CDR3 amino acids: CASSSGTGVYEQYF. The CDR3 DNA reads TGCGCCAGCAGCTCCGGGACAGGGGTCTACGAGCAGTACTTC.

This clonotype was seen ten or more times. The chain couples TRBV7-2 to TRBJ2-1; D is tentatively TRBD1 or TRBD2 (5 bases each). CDR3 length equals 16 residues. CDR1 and CDR2 (germline): SGHTA, FQGNSA. V was shortened by 7 bases and J by 0 bases, with 16 bases between the two germline ends. CDR3 in amino acids: CASKGGGSDSYNEQFF. For the CDR3, the DNA is TGTGCCAGCAAAGGTGGGGGATCAGACTCCTACAATGAGCAGTTCTTC.

This clonotype was recorded at least ten times. The V and J genes are TRBV18 and TRBJ2-3; D possibly corresponds to TRBD1 (5 bases). Deletions cut 2 bases from V and 2 bases from J, with 11 bases between. Germline CDR1 KGHSH, CDR2 LQKENI. This CDR3 is built from 15 residues. CDR3 sequence: CASSPAATVTDTQYF. The DNA for the CDR3 is TGTGCCAGCTCACCAGCGGCGACAGTCACAGATACGCAGTATTTT.

This clonotype has a count of ten or more. The chain recombines TRBV20-1 with TRBJ2-3; TRBD2 is a possible D gene (5 bases). Germline loops: CDR1 DFQATT, CDR2 SNEGSKA (reference sequence). The length of the CDR3 is 13 residues. V gave up 4 bases and J gave up 1 base, with 9 bases separating them. The CDR3 coding sequence is TGCAGTGCTAACGCGGGCGGCACAGATACGCAGTATTTT. This sequence encodes CSANAGGTDTQYF.

This clonotype was observed a handful of times. The gene calls are TRBV5-1 and TRBJ1-5; unclear D gene. Germline CDR1 is SGHRS and CDR2 is YFSETQ. This CDR3 is 13 amino acids long. Deletions cut 0 bases from V and 8 bases from J, with 9 bases between. Here the CDR3 reads CASSLDSREPQHF. In nucleotides, the CDR3 is TGCGCCAGCAGCTTGGATTCTCGGGAGCCCCAGCATTTT.

The chain recombines TRBV28 with TRBJ1-5; TRBD1 is a possible D gene (6 bases). Between the trimmed V and J ends, which lost 11 bases and 5 bases, there was a span of 16 bases. The CDR3 is made up of 13 amino acids. Germline V CDR1 and CDR2: MDHEN, SYDVKM. CDR3 nucleotides: TGTGCCTGCTTACTTAACAGGGATCAGCCCCAGCATTTT. Protein sequence: CACLLNRDQPQHF.